These 25 T cell receptor beta chains originate from one sample sequenced in a study of blood T cell repertoires in COVID-19. Some clones are missing from TCRdb's copy, which holds only in-frame ones; the method was immunoSEQ multiplex PCR. This sample carries about 140,000 clones, approximately 88% of them seen once, and the ten largest clones take 5% to 6%. The sample taken for sequencing was PBMCs or T cells enriched from blood (not recorded which). The receptors were sampled from a middle-aged man with acute COVID-19.

The V and J genes are TRBV29-1 and TRBJ1-5, with 9 bases aligning to TRBD1. The germline V gene encodes CDR1 SQVTM and CDR2 ANQGSEA. V shed 4 bases, J shed 5 bases, and the junction held 3 bases outside the gene matches. CDR3 length: 13 amino acids. The CDR3 region is CSVGDRADQPQHF. CDR3 nucleotides: TGCAGCGTTGGGGACAGGGCAGATCAGCCCCAGCATTTT.

V gene TRBV28 combines with J gene TRBJ2-3, with D tentatively TRBD2 (7 bases). Trimming pared 6 bases from V and 0 bases from J, leaving 13 bases between. The CDR3 runs 15 residues. Germline CDR1 MDHEN, CDR2 SYDVKM. CDR3 residues: CASSEGGASTDTQYF. Here the CDR3 DNA reads TGTGCCAGCAGCGAAGGGGGGGCTAGCACAGATACGCAGTATTTT.

The CDR3 DNA follows: TGCGCCAGCAGTGAGCCTTCCGGGACAGGGGTCGAAAAACTGTTTTTT. This translates into CASSEPSGTGVEKLFF. The rearrangement links TRBV10-1 to TRBJ1-4, with 10 bases matching TRBD1. This CDR3 has 16 residues. Per the germline V gene, CDR1 is WNHNN and CDR2 is SYGVQD (reference sequence). Trimming at V came to 2 bases and at J to 8 bases, leaving 8 bases not matched to a gene.

The chain carries TRBV30 and TRBJ2-1, with TRBD2 identical over 11 bases. Trimming at V came to 4 bases and at J to 8 bases, leaving 7 bases not matched to a gene. CDR3 length: 14 amino acids. Germline V gene data show CDR1 as GTSNPN and CDR2 as SVGIG (reference sequence). The CDR3 reads CAWTLTSGSDEQFF. CDR3 nucleotides: TGTGCCTGGACCTTAACTAGCGGGAGTGATGAGCAGTTCTTC.

The chain is built from TRBV10-3 and TRBJ2-7, with 11 positions matching TRBD2. Germline CDR1 is ENHRY and CDR2 is SYGVKD. The CDR3 has 17 amino acids. V lost 2 bases to trimming and J lost 2 bases; unmatched junction nucleotides: 8. CDR3 residues: CAISEAGTSGKAYEQYF. The CDR3, as DNA: TGTGCCATCAGTGAGGCCGGGACTAGCGGAAAGGCCTACGAGCAGTACTTC.

This chain connects TRBV7-2 to TRBJ1-6; D ambiguous. Trimming took 4 bases from V and 7 from J, leaving 11 bases between them. This CDR3 has 14 residues. CDR1 and CDR2 from the germline V gene are SGHTA and FQGNSA. CDR3 sequence reads: CASSSPDRNSPLHF. For the CDR3, the DNA is TGTGCCAGCAGCTCCCCTGATCGGAATTCACCCCTCCACTTT.

The rearrangement uses TRBV27 and TRBJ2-7; tentative D call: TRBD2 (5 bases). CDR3 length equals 12 residues. V lost 8 bases to trimming and J lost 12 bases, with 20 bases between them. CDR1 and CDR2 from the germline V gene are MNHEY and SMNVEV (reference sequence). CDR3 loop: CASSRERALWYF. DNA for the CDR3: TGTGCCAGCTCCCGGGAACGGGCCCTGTGGTACTTC.

V and J are TRBV19 and TRBJ1-4, with TRBD1 matching over 9 bases. Germline loops: CDR1 LNHDA, CDR2 SQIVND (reference sequence). The J segment lost 8 bases and the V segment lost 3 bases, leaving 22 bases of the junction unmatched. The CDR3 has 20 amino acids. As DNA, the CDR3 is TGTGCCAGTAGTATCGGACCGCTCCCGGGACAGGGCTTTTTTGGCGAAAAACTGTTTTTT. Translation gives CASSIGPLPGQGFFGEKLFF. The complete variable domain, with remaining parts taken from reference TRBV19 and TRBJ1-4, reads DGGITQSPKYLFRKEGQNVTLSCEQNLNHDAMYWYRQDPGQGLRLIYYSQIVNDFQKGDIAEGYSVSREKKESFPLTVTSAQKNPTAFYLCASSIGPLPGQGFFGEKLFFGSGTQLSVL.

The chain couples TRBV9 to TRBJ2-1; tentatively, D is TRBD2 (6 bases). The CDR3 runs to 13 residues. Germline CDR1 SGDLS, CDR2 YYNGEE. The V gene lost 0 bases and the J gene lost 9 bases, with 10 bases spanning the gap. In DNA, the CDR3 is TGTGCCAGCAGCGTAGTTCCGCGGGGTGAGCAGTTCTTC. Amino acid sequence: CASSVVPRGEQFF. Full variable domain (rest looked up from reference TRBV9 and TRBJ2-1): DSGVTQTPKHLITATGQRVTLRCSPRSGDLSVYWYQQSLDQGLQFLIQYYNGEERAKGNILERFSAQQFPDLHSELNLSSLELGDSALYFCASSVVPRGEQFFGPGTRLTVL.

The chain uses TRBV2 and TRBJ2-5; no firm D call. Trimming left V 4 bases short and J 2 bases short, with 5 bases between. The length of the CDR3 is 12 residues. Germline CDR1 SNHLY, CDR2 FYNNEI. DNA of the CDR3: TGTGCCAGCAGTGCCTTACAAGAGACCCAGTACTTC. This codes for CASSALQETQYF.

In this sample, this clone turned up once. The genes are TRBV11-3 and TRBJ2-6; perhaps TRBD1 as D (6 bases). Trimming stripped 0 bases from V and 4 bases from J, with 22 bases between. Germline values: CDR1 SGHNT, CDR2 YENEEA. This CDR3 spans 20 amino acids. This CDR3 reads CASSLDLQGAGDLGANVLTF. The CDR3 region has the DNA TGTGCCAGCAGCTTAGATTTACAGGGCGCTGGGGACCTCGGGGCCAACGTCCTGACTTTC.

V is TRBV30 and J is TRBJ1-5; 7 nucleotides line up with TRBD1. CDR3 length: 13 amino acids. Trimming removed 5 bases from V and 2 bases from J; junction bases left unmatched: 3. Per germline, CDR1 GTSNPN and CDR2 SVGIG (reference sequence). The CDR3 bases are TGTGCCTGGGCTACAGGGGGCAATCAGCCCCAGCATTTT. It specifies CAWATGGNQPQHF.

This rearrangement joins TRBV27 to TRBJ2-7; D perhaps matches TRBD1 (5 bases). V lost 7 bases to trimming and J lost 7 bases, with 17 bases between them. CDR3 length: 13 amino acids. CDR1 is MNHEY, CDR2 SMNVEV, per germline (reference sequence). The CDR3 spells CASKGHSLGEQYF. In DNA form, the CDR3 reads TGTGCCAGCAAAGGACATTCCCTGGGAGAGCAGTACTTC.

The chain combines TRBV13 with TRBJ2-5; D remains ambiguous. This CDR3 has 13 residues. Germline V gives CDR1 PRHDT, CDR2 FYEKMQ (reference sequence). The ends were cut back, 5 bases at V and 2 bases at J, with 9 bases in the middle. This CDR3 reads CASSPRWQETQYF. In nucleotides, the CDR3 is TGTGCCAGCAGCCCCAGATGGCAAGAGACCCAGTACTTC.

The V and J genes are TRBV29-1 and TRBJ2-3, with 7 bases identical to TRBD1. The CDR3 length is 18 residues. V lost 4 bases and J lost 6; bases outside the gene matches: 22. Germline CDR1 and CDR2: SQVTM and ANQGSEA. The CDR3 sequence: CSVVVIQGVVTGVDTQYF. The CDR3 DNA sequence: TGCAGCGTTGTGGTTATCCAGGGTGTAGTTACAGGGGTCGATACGCAGTATTTT.

This chain links TRBV12-5 with TRBJ1-1; D is unclear. Germline V gene sequence: CDR1 LGHNT, CDR2 FRNRAP. This CDR3 has 14 residues. Trimming took off 2 bases at V and 0 bases at J, with 7 bases between the two ends. In nucleotides, the CDR3 is TGTGCTAGTGGTTTGTTCAGTCTGAACACTGAAGCTTTCTTT. As protein: CASGLFSLNTEAFF.

This chain links TRBV2 with TRBJ2-7; 8 nucleotides agree with TRBD1. The CDR3 loop spans 15 amino acids. J gave up 2 bases and V 5 bases, and 8 bases lay outside the gene matches. The germline gives CDR1 SNHLY, CDR2 FYNNEI. The CDR3 DNA sequence: TGTGCCAGCAGTACCGGGACAGGTAAAACCTACGAGCAGTACTTC. Protein: CASSTGTGKTYEQYF. Variable domain in full (rest from reference TRBV2 and TRBJ2-7): EPEVTQTPSHQVTQMGQEVILRCVPISNHLYFYWYRQILGQKVEFLVSFYNNEISEKSEIFDDQFSVERPDGSNFTLKIRSTKLEDSAMYFCASSTGTGKTYEQYFGPGTRLTVT.

The chain recombines TRBV7-2 with TRBJ2-7, with 7 bases fitting TRBD1. Germline CDR1 reads SGHTA; CDR2 reads FQGNSA. V was clipped by 2 bases and J by 1 base; unmatched bases: 2. This CDR3 contains 14 residues. This chain's CDR3 is CASSLTGESYEQYF. For the CDR3, the DNA is TGTGCCAGCAGCTTAACAGGGGAATCCTACGAGCAGTACTTC.

The chain recombines TRBV4-2 with TRBJ1-2; no clear D. Germline V gene lookup returns CDR1 LGHNA and CDR2 YNFKEQ. Deletions cut 4 bases from V and 0 bases from J, with 18 bases between. This CDR3 is 17 amino acids long. The DNA for the CDR3 is TGTGCCAGCAGCCTACATCCGGCGGATTCTTCTAACTATGGCTACACCTTC. It encodes CASSLHPADSSNYGYTF.

CDR3 in DNA: TGTGCCAGCAGCTTGGCAGGGGGCGCGTGGCAGCCCCAGCATTTT. This encodes CASSLAGGAWQPQHF. The J gene is TRBJ1-5, the V gene TRBV5-6, with TRBD1 matching over 8 bases. Germline-derived CDR1 and CDR2 are SGHDT and YYEEEE. With 0 bases clipped from V and 7 bases from J, the junction kept 6 bases outside the gene matches. The CDR3 has 15 amino acids.

The CDR3 is CASSPRQKNTGELFF. The CDR3 DNA reads TGTGCCAGCAGCCCCCGACAGAAGAACACCGGGGAGCTGTTTTTT. V is TRBV7-9 and J is TRBJ2-2, with D tentatively TRBD1 (5 bases). Looked up from germline, CDR1 is SEHNR and CDR2 is FQNEAQ (reference sequence). Trimming left V 5 bases short and J 1 base short, with 11 bases between. CDR3 length equals 15 residues. Drawing the rest from reference TRBV7-9 and TRBJ2-2, the complete variable domain is DTGVSQNPRHKITKRGQNVTFRCDPISEHNRLYWYRQTLGQGPEFLTYFQNEAQLEKSRLLSDRFSAERPKGSFSTLEIQRTEQGDSAMYLCASSPRQKNTGELFFGEGSRLTVL.

CDR3 nucleotide sequence: TGTGCCACCAGTGATCGAGGTTTCGCAGATACGCAGTATTTT. Translated, it gives CATSDRGFADTQYF. The V and J genes are TRBV24-1 and TRBJ2-3; D unclear. V was shortened by 3 bases and J by 4 bases, with 10 bases between the two germline ends. This CDR3 comprises 14 residues. Germline loops: CDR1 KGHDR, CDR2 SFDVKD.

The chain recombines TRBV7-2 with TRBJ2-2; D is unclear. Between the trimmed V and J ends, which lost 3 bases and 3 bases, there was a span of 5 bases. This CDR3 comprises 13 residues. Germline assignment: CDR1 SGHTA and CDR2 FQGNSA. The CDR3 loop reads CASSFIHTGELFF. The DNA of the CDR3 is TGTGCCAGCAGCTTTATCCACACCGGGGAGCTGTTTTTT.

This chain uses TRBV28 with TRBJ1-5; TRBD1 matches 10 bases. Trimming cost V 4 bases and J 4 bases; bases outside gene matches: 4. Germline loops: CDR1 MDHEN, CDR2 SYDVKM. The CDR3 totals 15 residues. The CDR3 loop is CASSYGTGENQPQHF. For the CDR3, the DNA is TGTGCCAGCAGTTATGGGACAGGGGAAAATCAGCCCCAGCATTTT.

A single count supports this clone. This rearrangement joins TRBV6-1 to TRBJ2-5, with TRBD2 identical over 10 bases. The CDR3 totals 14 residues. Germline V lookup: CDR1 MNHNS, CDR2 SASEGT. V gave up 4 bases and J gave up 7 bases; unmatched junction bases: 6. The CDR3 here is CASSVAGGLRTQYF. The CDR3 DNA sequence: TGTGCCAGCAGTGTAGCGGGAGGACTGAGGACCCAGTACTTC.